Shown below are 17 T cell receptor beta chains from a single sample sequenced in a study of PD-1 blockade in classical Hodgkin lymphoma. TCRdb's copy holds only in-frame clones and misses some; the assay was immunoSEQ multiplex PCR. The sample contains over 60,000 clones, approximately 92% of which appear only once. Time point of the sample: cycle 4 day 1 (C4D1), after 6 weeks of nivolumab. Every patient experienced relapse after autologous stem cell transplantation, and brentuximab vedotin exposure varied. The sequences come from peripheral blood mononuclear cells (PBMCs), collected before the fourth cycle of nivolumab. These receptors were collected from a human donor with classical Hodgkin lymphoma.

The chain uses TRBV4-1 and TRBJ2-3; D remains unclear. Trimming removed 1 base at V and 2 bases at J, with 4 bases between. Germline CDR1 and CDR2: MGHRA and YSYEKL. This CDR3 contains 13 residues. CDR3 sequence: CASSQVATDTQYF. DNA for the CDR3: TGCGCCAGCAGCCAAGTCGCCACAGATACGCAGTATTTT.

This chain joins TRBV6-5 and TRBJ2-5, with 8 bases lining up with TRBD1. TRBJ2-7 matches the DNA end more closely, so the J call is doubtful. CDR3 length: 13 amino acids. The germline V gene has CDR1 MNHEY and CDR2 SVGAGI. CDR3 in amino acids: CASSGTGVYEQYF. In DNA, the CDR3 is TGTGCCAGCTCCGGGACAGGTGTCTACGAGCAGTACTTC.

The chain joins TRBV27 to TRBJ2-1, with D possibly being TRBD1 or TRBD2 (7 bases each). CDR3 size: 12 residues. Trimming took 8 bases from V and 10 from J, leaving 15 bases between them. Germline lookup yields CDR1 MNHEY and CDR2 SMNVEV (reference sequence). The CDR3 protein is CASAGGAGEQFF. The CDR3 DNA follows: TGTGCCAGCGCAGGGGGGGCCGGGGAGCAGTTCTTC.

V is TRBV4-3 and J is TRBJ1-5, with 7 bases that match TRBD1. V dropped 4 bases and J dropped 5; count of bases not matched to a gene: 5. CDR1 is LGHNA and CDR2 is YSLEER in the germline V gene. This CDR3 spans 14 amino acids. The CDR3 coding sequence is TGCGCCAGCAGCCCCGTAGGGGGCCATCAGCCCCAGCATTTT. It is translated as CASSPVGGHQPQHF.

CDR3 sequence: CASSFLSSGNTIYF. Written as DNA, the CDR3 is TGTGCCAGCAGCTTCCTGAGCTCTGGAAACACCATATATTTT. This chain uses TRBV5-4 with TRBJ1-3; D unclear. The CDR3 sequence is 14 residues long. CDR1 is SGHNT, CDR2 YYREEE, per germline (reference sequence). The V and J ends lost 2 bases and 0 bases respectively, with 6 bases between them.

The rearrangement joins TRBV2 to TRBJ2-7; 8 bases align to TRBD2. V dropped 7 bases and J dropped 3; count of bases not matched to a gene: 5. The CDR3 has 13 amino acids. The germline V gene has CDR1 SNHLY and CDR2 FYNNEI. The CDR3, as DNA: TGTGCCAGCATTAGCGGGATTTTCTACGAGCAGTACTTC. Protein: CASISGIFYEQYF.

The chain couples TRBV6-1 to TRBJ2-1; TRBD2 matches 7 bases. The V gene's germline CDR1 is MNHNS and CDR2 SASEGT. V was pared by 4 bases and J by 8 bases, with 8 bases of the junction left unmatched. There are 14 residues in the CDR3. The CDR3 loop reads CASSAEAGVYEQFF. For the CDR3, the DNA is TGTGCCAGCAGTGCGGAGGCGGGAGTGTATGAGCAGTTCTTC.

The gene calls are TRBV27 and TRBJ1-4; 7 nucleotides match TRBD1. The germline V gene has CDR1 MNHEY and CDR2 SMNVEV (reference sequence). This CDR3 has 12 amino acids. With 6 bases clipped from V and 12 bases from J, the junction kept 7 bases outside the gene matches. For the CDR3, the DNA is TGTGCCAGCAGCATGAGGGGGCGCCAACTGTTTTTT. Protein sequence: CASSMRGRQLFF.

The chain uses TRBV27 and TRBJ2-7; weak D call: TRBD1 (6 bases). CDR1 is MNHEY and CDR2 is SMNVEV in the germline V gene (reference sequence). Trimming stripped 6 bases from V and 2 bases from J, with 17 bases between. This CDR3 region has 15 residues. CDR3 DNA sequence: TGTGCCAGCAGATACCAGGGGATTGAGGCCTACGAGCAGTACTTC. Protein: CASRYQGIEAYEQYF.

In this sample, this clone turned up once. The gene calls are TRBV10-3 and TRBJ1-3; D is perhaps TRBD1 (6 bases). V lost 3 bases and J lost 0, with 21 bases in between. CDR3 length: 19 amino acids. Germline loops: CDR1 ENHRY, CDR2 SYGVKD. CDR3 loop: CAISDITWAGQTSGNTIYF. The CDR3 nucleotides read TGTGCCATCAGTGATATTACATGGGCAGGACAGACCTCTGGAAACACCATATATTTT.

The chain has TRBV29-1 and TRBJ2-7; 9 bases match TRBD2. Per the germline V gene, CDR1 is SQVTM and CDR2 is ANQGSEA. The CDR3 runs 13 residues. Trimming removed 4 bases from V and 5 bases from J; junction bases left unmatched: 6. The CDR3 coding sequence is TGCAGCGTTGTTGCGGGAGGGAGCAACGAGCAGTACTTC. This sequence encodes CSVVAGGSNEQYF.

This chain links TRBV4-2 with TRBJ1-4, with D possibly matching TRBD1 (6 bases). The CDR3 is 16 residues long. V lost 4 bases, J lost 0 bases, and 12 bases lay in between. Germline-derived CDR1 and CDR2 are LGHNA and YNFKEQ. CDR3 DNA: TGTGCCAGCAGCCCCTCGACAGGCTCAACTAATGAAAAACTGTTTTTT. Translation: CASSPSTGSTNEKLFF.

The gene calls are TRBV9 and TRBJ2-5, with D unclear. The CDR3 totals 16 residues. V was pared by 3 bases and J by 2 bases, with 17 bases between. Per the germline V gene, CDR1 is SGDLS and CDR2 is YYNGEE. Written as DNA, the CDR3 is TGTGCCAGCAGCGCAAGGGCAGGATCCAGGCAAGAGACCCAGTACTTC. Its translation is CASSARAGSRQETQYF.

The chain carries TRBV28 and TRBJ1-4, with a possible D match to TRBD1 (6 bases). The CDR3 length is 14 residues. Germline CDR1 MDHEN, CDR2 SYDVKM. Trimming took off 9 bases at V and 3 bases at J, with 14 bases between the two ends. CDR3 nucleotide sequence: TGTGCCAGTGGAGGGGGTCCGCCTAATGAAAAACTGTTTTTT. Its translation is CASGGGPPNEKLFF.

The chain is built from TRBV5-1 and TRBJ2-7, with 10 bases matching TRBD2. CDR1 and CDR2 from the germline V gene are SGHRS and YFSETQ. CDR3 size: 18 residues. The V and J ends lost 3 bases and 0 bases, in that order; junction bases with no gene match: 12. CDR3 residues: CASSSTTRLAGSSYEQYF. In nucleotides, the CDR3 is TGCGCCAGCAGCTCGACTACTCGACTAGCGGGCTCCTCCTACGAGCAGTACTTC.

The gene calls are TRBV2 and TRBJ2-2; 9 bases agree with TRBD1. The CDR3 spans 16 residues. CDR1 is SNHLY and CDR2 is FYNNEI in the germline V gene. Unmatched junction bases numbered 4, after V lost 1 base and J lost 4 bases. The CDR3: CASSEGQGVFTGELFF. For the CDR3, the DNA is TGTGCCAGCAGTGAAGGACAGGGGGTCTTCACCGGGGAGCTGTTTTTT. The whole variable domain, filled in from reference TRBV2 and TRBJ2-2, reads EPEVTQTPSHQVTQMGQEVILRCVPISNHLYFYWYRQILGQKVEFLVSFYNNEISEKSEIFDDQFSVERPDGSNFTLKIRSTKLEDSAMYFCASSEGQGVFTGELFFGEGSRLTVL.

The chain employs TRBV9 and TRBJ1-3; a weak D match, TRBD1 (5 bases). The V gene lost 3 bases and the J gene lost 2 bases, with 9 bases spanning the gap. Germline lookup yields CDR1 SGDLS and CDR2 YYNGEE. The CDR3 has 14 amino acids. The CDR3 protein is CASSDPRAGNTIYF. CDR3 DNA sequence: TGTGCCAGCAGCGACCCCAGGGCTGGAAACACCATATATTTT.